A single sample gave rise to the 12 T cell receptor beta chains below, sequenced in a study of blood T cells in healthy people across ages. For the second PCR, which ran for roughly 7 to 11 cycles, a sample-barcoded 5' primer and a J-beta primer mix were used. TCRdb processed the 5' RACE reads anew with MiXCR; each CDR3 protein has one entry. The data hold approximately 1.5 million distinct CDR3 sequences, with around 40% observed a single time. Sequencing was done on a sample of blood. These receptors were collected from a woman between 18 and 29 years old in good health.

The gene calls are TRBV2 and TRBJ1-2; tentatively, D is TRBD1 (5 bases). V lost 8 bases and J 0 bases, leaving 19 bases between the germline ends. Germline values: CDR1 SNHLY, CDR2 FYNNEI. CDR3 length equals 16 residues. CDR3 loop: CASSGERGKANYGYTF. The CDR3 coding sequence is TGTGCCAGCTCCGGGGAGCGGGGGAAAGCTAACTATGGCTACACCTTC.

As to this clonotype: One end of the junction fails to match germline, which may point to a read error. The DNA of the CDR3 is TGTGCCAGCAGTGTCATCGGCTATGGCCACACCTTC. The encoded protein is CASSVIGYGHTF. The chain employs TRBV12-3 or TRBV12-4 and TRBJ1-2, with no clear D. CDR3 size: 12 residues.

The chain joins TRBV29-1 to TRBJ2-7, with 7 bases aligning to TRBD2. Judging by the DNA end, TRBJ2-5 fits better; the J call may be wrong. Germline V gives CDR1 SQVTM, CDR2 ANQGSEA. The CDR3 runs 13 residues. This chain's CDR3 is CSVVGGVQETQYF. The CDR3 region has the DNA TGCAGCGTTGTTGGGGGGGTACAAGAGACCCAGTACTTC.

V is TRBV11-2 and J is TRBJ1-2; no definite D call. The CDR3 spans 14 residues. V lost 5 bases and J lost 6, with 16 bases in between. Germline V gene lookup returns CDR1 SGHAT and CDR2 FQNNGV. CDR3 amino acids: CASSHTGNRDGYTF. In nucleotides, the CDR3 is TGTGCCAGCAGCCACACGGGGAATAGGGATGGCTACACCTTC.

The chain combines TRBV5-1 with TRBJ2-2; D is undetermined. With 1 base removed from V and 1 base from J, the gap between germline ends came to 5 bases. Germline V gene sequence: CDR1 SGHRS, CDR2 YFSETQ. The CDR3 has 14 amino acids. In nucleotides, the CDR3 is TGCGCCAGCAGCTTGTTCAGGAACACCGGGGAGCTGTTTTTT. As protein: CASSLFRNTGELFF. The full variable domain, in which reference TRBV5-1 and TRBJ2-2 provide the parts outside the CDR3, is KAGVTQTPRYLIKTRGQQVTLSCSPISGHRSVSWYQQTPGQGLQFLFEYFSETQRNKGNFPGRFSGRQFSNSRSEMNVSTLELGDSALYLCASSLFRNTGELFFGEGSRLTVL.

This clonotype turned up a few times. This rearrangement joins TRBV20-1 to TRBJ2-3; no reliable D call. V was pared by 6 bases and J by 1 base, with 11 bases between. This CDR3 spans 13 amino acids. Germline V lookup: CDR1 DFQATT, CDR2 SNEGSKA (reference sequence). CDR3 protein: CSARDSRTDTQYF. The CDR3, as DNA: TGCAGTGCCCGCGATAGCCGCACAGATACGCAGTATTTT.

The chain combines TRBV20-1 with TRBJ2-1, with unresolved D. Germline values: CDR1 DFQATT, CDR2 SNEGSKA (reference sequence). Trimming removed 1 base at V and 5 bases at J, with 15 bases between. The CDR3 loop spans 15 amino acids. The chain's CDR3 is CSARGAVPFNNEQFF. The CDR3 nucleotides are TGCAGTGCTAGAGGGGCTGTCCCCTTTAACAATGAGCAGTTCTTC.

Only a few counts were recorded for this clonotype. The chain uses TRBV6-2 or TRBV6-3 and TRBJ1-5; a weak D match, TRBD1 (5 bases). CDR3 length: 14 residues. Deletions cut 6 bases from V and 2 bases from J, with 11 bases between. Germline V gene lookup returns CDR1 MNHEY and CDR2 SVGEGT. The CDR3 here is CASSRGNRNQPQHF. The CDR3 DNA is TGTGCCAGCAGCCGGGGGAATCGCAATCAGCCCCAGCATTTT.

V and J are TRBV5-1 and TRBJ2-2; no definite D call. The CDR3 has 14 residues. The germline V gene encodes CDR1 SGHRS and CDR2 YFSETQ. V lost 0 bases and J 3 bases, leaving 6 bases between the germline ends. CDR3: CASSLGPHTGELFF. The CDR3 region has the DNA TGCGCCAGCAGCTTGGGGCCACACACCGGGGAGCTGTTTTTT.

The chain combines TRBV7-9 with TRBJ1-4; no reliable D call. With 7 bases removed from V and 8 bases from J, the gap between germline ends came to 8 bases. The germline V gene encodes CDR1 SEHNR and CDR2 FQNEAQ (reference sequence). CDR3 size: 11 residues. The CDR3 loop is CASTRVEKLFF. Written as DNA, the CDR3 is TGTGCCAGCACTCGTGTCGAAAAACTGTTTTTT.

The chain recombines TRBV4-1 with TRBJ2-1; the match to TRBD2 covers 15 bases. The CDR3 contains 17 residues. The germline CDR1 and CDR2 sequences are MGHRA and YSYEKL. J was trimmed by 5 bases and V by 4 bases; bases with no gene match: 6. The CDR3 nucleotides are TGCGCCAGCAGCCCCGGACTAGCGGGGGGGTTTGACAATGAGCAGTTCTTC. It translates to CASSPGLAGGFDNEQFF.

V is TRBV6-1 and J is TRBJ2-7, with D maybe TRBD1 (5 bases). CDR1 is MNHNS and CDR2 is SASEGT in the germline V gene. V shed 0 bases and J shed 7 bases, with 10 bases lying between them. The CDR3 extends over 13 amino acids. The CDR3 region has the DNA TGTGCCAGCAGTGAAGCGCGTAGGGGTGAGCAGTACTTC. Amino acids: CASSEARRGEQYF.